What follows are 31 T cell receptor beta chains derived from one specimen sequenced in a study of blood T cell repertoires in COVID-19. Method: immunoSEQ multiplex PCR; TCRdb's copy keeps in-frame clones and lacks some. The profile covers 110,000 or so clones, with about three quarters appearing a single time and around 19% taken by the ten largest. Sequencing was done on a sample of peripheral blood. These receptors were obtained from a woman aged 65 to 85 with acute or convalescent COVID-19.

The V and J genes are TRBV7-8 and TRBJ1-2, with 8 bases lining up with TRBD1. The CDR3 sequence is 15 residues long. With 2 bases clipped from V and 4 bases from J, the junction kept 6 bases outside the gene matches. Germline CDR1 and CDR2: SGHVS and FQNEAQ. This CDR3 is CASSLNWTGRYGYTF. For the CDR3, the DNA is TGTGCCAGCAGCTTAAATTGGACAGGGCGCTATGGCTACACCTTC.

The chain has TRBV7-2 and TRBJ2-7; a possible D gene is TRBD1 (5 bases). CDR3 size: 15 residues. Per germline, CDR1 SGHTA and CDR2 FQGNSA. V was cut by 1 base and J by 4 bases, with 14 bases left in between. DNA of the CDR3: TGTGCCAGCAGCTTAGGTCCAGGGCAAGGGTACGAGCAGTACTTC. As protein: CASSLGPGQGYEQYF.

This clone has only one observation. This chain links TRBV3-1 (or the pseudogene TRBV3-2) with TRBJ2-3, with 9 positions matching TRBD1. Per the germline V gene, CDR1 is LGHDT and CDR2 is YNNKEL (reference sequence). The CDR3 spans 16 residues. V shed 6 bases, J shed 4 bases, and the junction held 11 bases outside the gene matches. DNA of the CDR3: TGTGCCAGCAGTCCAGCCGGGACAGGGTATTCAGATACGCAGTATTTT. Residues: CASSPAGTGYSDTQYF.

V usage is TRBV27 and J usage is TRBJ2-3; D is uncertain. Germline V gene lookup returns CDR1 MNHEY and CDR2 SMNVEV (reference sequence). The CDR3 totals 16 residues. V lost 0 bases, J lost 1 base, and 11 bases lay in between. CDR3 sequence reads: CASSLSVYPGTDTQYF. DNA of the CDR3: TGTGCCAGCAGTTTATCGGTCTATCCTGGCACAGATACGCAGTATTTT.

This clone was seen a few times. The CDR3 is CASSPGGANTDTQYF. The CDR3 DNA follows: TGCGCCAGCAGCCCCGGGGGGGCCAACACAGATACGCAGTATTTT. The chain recombines TRBV5-1 with TRBJ2-3; 8 bases agree with TRBD2. The CDR3 runs to 15 residues. The V gene's germline CDR1 is SGHRS and CDR2 YFSETQ. V shed 4 bases and J 2 bases; nucleotides not matched to a gene: 6.

The CDR3 loop is CASSLSGQGFGGYTF. The CDR3 DNA reads TGTGCCAGCAGTTTATCTGGACAGGGGTTTGGTGGCTACACCTTC. The chain recombines TRBV28 with TRBJ1-2; TRBD1 matches at 9 bases. V shed 1 base and J 7 bases; nucleotides not matched to a gene: 7. CDR1 MDHEN and CDR2 SYDVKM come from the germline V gene. This CDR3 has 15 residues.

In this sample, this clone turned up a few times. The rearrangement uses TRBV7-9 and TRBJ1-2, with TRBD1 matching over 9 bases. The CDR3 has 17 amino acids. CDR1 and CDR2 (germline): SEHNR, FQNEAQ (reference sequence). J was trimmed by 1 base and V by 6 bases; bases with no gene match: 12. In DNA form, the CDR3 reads TGTGCCAGCAGGTCACCGGGACAGGGTTCTATTAACTATGGCTACACCTTC. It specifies CASRSPGQGSINYGYTF.

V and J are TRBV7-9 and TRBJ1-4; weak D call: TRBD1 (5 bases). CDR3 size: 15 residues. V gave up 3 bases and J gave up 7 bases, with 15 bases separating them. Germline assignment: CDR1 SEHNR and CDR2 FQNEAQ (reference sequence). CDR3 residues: CASSFSQGGTEKLFF. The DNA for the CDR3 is TGTGCCAGCAGCTTCAGTCAGGGTGGAACTGAAAAACTGTTTTTT.

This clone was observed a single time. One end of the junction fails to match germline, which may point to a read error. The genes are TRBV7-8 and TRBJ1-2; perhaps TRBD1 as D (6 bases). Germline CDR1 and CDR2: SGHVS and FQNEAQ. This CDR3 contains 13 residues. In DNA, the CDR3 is TGTGCCAGCAGCCGGGACATCCTTCTACCCTGGTACTTC. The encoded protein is CASSRDILLPWYF.

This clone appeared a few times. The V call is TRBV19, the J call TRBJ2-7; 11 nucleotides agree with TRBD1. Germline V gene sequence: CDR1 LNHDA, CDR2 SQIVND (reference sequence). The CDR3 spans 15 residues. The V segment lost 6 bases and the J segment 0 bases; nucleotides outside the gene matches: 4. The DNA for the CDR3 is TGTGCCAGTAGGCGGGGACAGGGGGGCTCCTACGAGCAGTACTTC. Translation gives CASRRGQGGSYEQYF.

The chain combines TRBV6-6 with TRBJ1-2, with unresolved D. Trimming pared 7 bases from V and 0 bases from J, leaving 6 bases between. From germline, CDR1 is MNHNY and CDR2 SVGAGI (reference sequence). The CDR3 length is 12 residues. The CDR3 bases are TGTGCCAGCACGGGGTCTAACTATGGCTACACCTTC. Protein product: CASTGSNYGYTF.

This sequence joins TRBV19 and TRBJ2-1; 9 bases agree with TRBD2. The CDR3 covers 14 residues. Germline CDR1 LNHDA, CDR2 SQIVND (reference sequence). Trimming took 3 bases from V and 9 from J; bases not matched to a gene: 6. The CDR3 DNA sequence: TGTGCCAGTAGTATGCGGGGGGGTAGGAGTGAGCAGTTCTTC. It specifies CASSMRGGRSEQFF.

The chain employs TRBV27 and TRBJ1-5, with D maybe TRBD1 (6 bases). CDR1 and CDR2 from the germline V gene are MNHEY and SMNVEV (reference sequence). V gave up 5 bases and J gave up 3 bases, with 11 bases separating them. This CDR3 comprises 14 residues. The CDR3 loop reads CASSPWTDNQPQHF. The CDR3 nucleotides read TGTGCCAGCAGTCCTTGGACAGACAATCAGCCCCAGCATTTT.

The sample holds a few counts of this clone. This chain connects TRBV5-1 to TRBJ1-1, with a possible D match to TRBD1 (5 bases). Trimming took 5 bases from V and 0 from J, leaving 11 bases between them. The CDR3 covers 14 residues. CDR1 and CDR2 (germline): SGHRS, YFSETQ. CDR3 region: CASRTTALNTEAFF. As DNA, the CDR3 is TGCGCCAGCAGAACGACAGCCTTGAACACTGAAGCTTTCTTT.

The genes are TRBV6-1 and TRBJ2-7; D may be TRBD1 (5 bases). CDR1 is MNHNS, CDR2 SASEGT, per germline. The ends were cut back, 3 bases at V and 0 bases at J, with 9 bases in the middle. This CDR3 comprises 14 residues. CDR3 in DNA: TGTGCCAGCAGTGAGACCGACAGCTCCTACGAGCAGTACTTC. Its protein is CASSETDSSYEQYF.

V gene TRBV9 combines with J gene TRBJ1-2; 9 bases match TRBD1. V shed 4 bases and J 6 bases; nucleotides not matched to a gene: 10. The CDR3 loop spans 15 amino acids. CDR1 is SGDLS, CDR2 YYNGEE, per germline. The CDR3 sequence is CASSPGTGTLNGYTF. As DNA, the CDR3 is TGTGCCAGCAGCCCAGGGACAGGGACACTAAATGGCTACACCTTC. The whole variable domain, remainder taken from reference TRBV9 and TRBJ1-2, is DSGVTQTPKHLITATGQRVTLRCSPRSGDLSVYWYQQSLDQGLQFLIQYYNGEERAKGNILERFSAQQFPDLHSELNLSSLELGDSALYFCASSPGTGTLNGYTFGSGTRLTVV.

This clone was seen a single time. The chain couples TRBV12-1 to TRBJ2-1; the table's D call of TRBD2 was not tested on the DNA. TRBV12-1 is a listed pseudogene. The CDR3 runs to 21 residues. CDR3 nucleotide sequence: TGTGCCAGCACCATGGACGGTACGGCGGGACCCCCAGAGAGCTCCTACAATGAGCAGTTCTTC. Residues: CASTMDGTAGPPESSYNEQFF.

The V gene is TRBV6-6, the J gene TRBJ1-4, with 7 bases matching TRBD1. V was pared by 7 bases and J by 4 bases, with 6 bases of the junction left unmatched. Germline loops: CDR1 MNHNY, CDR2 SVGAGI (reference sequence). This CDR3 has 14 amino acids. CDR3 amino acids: CASTQQGINEKLFF. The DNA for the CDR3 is TGTGCCAGCACTCAACAGGGGATTAATGAAAAACTGTTTTTT.

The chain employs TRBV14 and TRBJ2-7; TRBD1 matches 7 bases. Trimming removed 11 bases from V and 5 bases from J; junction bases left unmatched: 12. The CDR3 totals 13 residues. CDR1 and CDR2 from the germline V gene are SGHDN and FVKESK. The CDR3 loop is CASAWTGTNEQYF. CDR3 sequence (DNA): TGTGCCTCCGCCTGGACAGGCACGAACGAGCAGTACTTC.

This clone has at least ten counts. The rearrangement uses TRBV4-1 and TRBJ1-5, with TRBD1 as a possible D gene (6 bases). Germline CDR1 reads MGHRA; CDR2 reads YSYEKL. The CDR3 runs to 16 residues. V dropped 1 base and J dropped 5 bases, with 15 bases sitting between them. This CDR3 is CASSQGVTGGDQPQHF. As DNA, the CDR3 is TGCGCCAGCAGCCAAGGTGTGACAGGAGGAGATCAGCCCCAGCATTTT.

CDR3 nucleotide sequence: TGTGCCAGCAGATCCGTAACAGGGGGGGGTGAAAAACTGTTTTTT. Translation gives CASRSVTGGGEKLFF. The V and J genes are TRBV6-5 and TRBJ1-4, with 8 bases that match TRBD1. From germline, CDR1 is MNHEY and CDR2 SVGAGI. The J segment lost 7 bases and the V segment lost 6 bases, leaving 10 bases of the junction unmatched. The CDR3 has 15 amino acids.

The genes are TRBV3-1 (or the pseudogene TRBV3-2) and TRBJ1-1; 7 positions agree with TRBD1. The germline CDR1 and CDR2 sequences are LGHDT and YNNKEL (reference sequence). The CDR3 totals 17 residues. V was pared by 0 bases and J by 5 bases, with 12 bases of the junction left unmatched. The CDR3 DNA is TGTGCCAGCAGCCAAGAAAGGGCCAGGGGGGTTGGGACTGAAGCTTTCTTT. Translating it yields CASSQERARGVGTEAFF.

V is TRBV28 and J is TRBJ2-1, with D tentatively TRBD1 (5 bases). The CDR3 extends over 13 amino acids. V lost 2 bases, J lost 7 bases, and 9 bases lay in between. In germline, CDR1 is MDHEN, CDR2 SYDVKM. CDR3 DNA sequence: TGTGCCAGCAGTTTAGGGGCAACGAATGAGCAGTTCTTC. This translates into CASSLGATNEQFF.

This chain's CDR3 is CASSDGPGHNNYGYTF. CDR3 in DNA: TGTGCCAGCAGTGACGGCCCGGGACACAATAACTATGGCTACACCTTC. This rearrangement joins TRBV2 to TRBJ1-2; a weak D match, TRBD1 (6 bases). V was clipped by 3 bases and J by 1 base, with 15 bases between them. The CDR3 totals 16 residues. Germline V gene data show CDR1 as SNHLY and CDR2 as FYNNEI.

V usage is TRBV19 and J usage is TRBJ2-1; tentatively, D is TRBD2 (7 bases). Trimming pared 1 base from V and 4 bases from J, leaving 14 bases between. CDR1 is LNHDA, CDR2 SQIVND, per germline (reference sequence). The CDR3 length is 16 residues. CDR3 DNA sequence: TGTGCCAGTAGTATAGGGGAGGGGGTTGGTTACAATGAGCAGTTCTTC. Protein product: CASSIGEGVGYNEQFF.

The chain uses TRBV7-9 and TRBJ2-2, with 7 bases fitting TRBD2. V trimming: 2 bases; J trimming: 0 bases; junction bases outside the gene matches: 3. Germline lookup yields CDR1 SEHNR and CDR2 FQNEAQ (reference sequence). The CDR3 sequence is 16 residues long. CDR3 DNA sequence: TGTGCCAGCAGCTTACTCGGGGGGACGAACACCGGGGAGCTGTTTTTT. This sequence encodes CASSLLGGTNTGELFF.

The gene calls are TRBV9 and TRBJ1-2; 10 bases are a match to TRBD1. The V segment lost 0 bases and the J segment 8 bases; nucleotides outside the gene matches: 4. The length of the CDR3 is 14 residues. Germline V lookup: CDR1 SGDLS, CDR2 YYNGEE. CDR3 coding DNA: TGTGCCAGCAGCGTAGTGGACAGGGGGAAAGGCTACACCTTC. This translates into CASSVVDRGKGYTF. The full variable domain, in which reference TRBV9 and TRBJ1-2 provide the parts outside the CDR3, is DSGVTQTPKHLITATGQRVTLRCSPRSGDLSVYWYQQSLDQGLQFLIQYYNGEERAKGNILERFSAQQFPDLHSELNLSSLELGDSALYFCASSVVDRGKGYTFGSGTRLTVV.

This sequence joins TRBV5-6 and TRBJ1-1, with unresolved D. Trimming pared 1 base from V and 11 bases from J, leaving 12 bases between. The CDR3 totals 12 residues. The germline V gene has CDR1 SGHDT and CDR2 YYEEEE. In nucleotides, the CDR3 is TGTGCCAGCAGCTTGCTAGTCGCAGAGGCTTTCTTT. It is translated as CASSLLVAEAFF.

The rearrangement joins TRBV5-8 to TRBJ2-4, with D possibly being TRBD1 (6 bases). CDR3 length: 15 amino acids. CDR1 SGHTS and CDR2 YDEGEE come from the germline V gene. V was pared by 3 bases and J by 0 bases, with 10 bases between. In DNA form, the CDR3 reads TGTGCCAGCAGCTGGGACACCCTAGCCAAAAACATTCAGTACTTC. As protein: CASSWDTLAKNIQYF.

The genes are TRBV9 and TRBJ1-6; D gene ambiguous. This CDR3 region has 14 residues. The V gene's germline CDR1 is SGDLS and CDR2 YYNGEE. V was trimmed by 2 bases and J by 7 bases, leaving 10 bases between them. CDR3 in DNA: TGTGCCAGCAGCGTCTTGGAGGGAAATTCACCCCTCCACTTT. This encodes CASSVLEGNSPLHF.

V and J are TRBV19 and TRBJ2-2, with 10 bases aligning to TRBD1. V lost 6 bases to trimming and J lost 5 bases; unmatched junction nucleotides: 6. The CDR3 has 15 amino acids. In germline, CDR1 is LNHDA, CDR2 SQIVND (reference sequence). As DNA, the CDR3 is TGTGCCAGTAGGGTCGGGACAGGGGCAACCGGGGAGCTGTTTTTT. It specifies CASRVGTGATGELFF.